This T cell receptor beta chain was obtained from a study of chemoradiotherapy in HPV16-positive cancers (dated by TCRdb to the early 2020s). Regarding the research as a whole: Candidate HPV-specific T-cell clones and common TCR motifs were defined through functional T-cell assays on cells from a couple of HPV16-positive patients. TCR repertoires from more than 70 patients with HPV-related cancers were then used to track the candidate HPV-specific TCRs and motifs. The study set out to ask whether T-cell immunity against the HPV oncoproteins E6 and E7 changes over the course of chemoradiotherapy and whether that immunity affects survival.

About this clone: Its antigen is currently not known. No per-base quality is available; no much larger clone lies one base away.

Repertoires were sampled multiple times during chemoradiotherapy, which allowed clonal expansion in the tumor microenvironment to be followed. As encoded in the germline V gene, CDR1 is MDHEN while CDR2 is SYDVKM. Trimmed from V: 8 bases; trimmed from J: 3 bases; junction bases lacking a gene match: 14. The CDR3 contains 17 residues, cysteine and phenylalanine counted. Just the 51-base CDR3 DNA is kept, in frame starting at base 1. Broader findings and caveats from the paper: The survival association was reported for HPV16-positive patients, and the functional definition of HPV-specific T cells was derived from only two HPV16-positive patients. In HPV16-positive patients, expansion of HPV-responsive T cells during chemoradiotherapy was found to be associated with improved recurrence-free survival. Expansion of candidate HPV-specific clones and E7-related TCR motifs was observed in the tumor microenvironment during treatment, whereas no such expansion was observed for non-HPV-specific T cells.

Library method: the immunoSEQ multiplex PCR assay. TCRdb re-hosts the immuneACCESS table, in-frame sequences only. Its copies lack some clones; in the studies checked, an unresolved V gene accounts for under half of them, and the cause for the rest is not known. The sample has 4,000 to 5,500 clones on record, about 91% of them singletons. Around 3.1% of the sample comes from the top ten. The sequence is built from TRBV28 and TRBJ2-3, and 10 junctional nucleotides match TRBD2. The TCR comes from a human donor with HPV-associated anogenital cancer. The sample consisted of tumor tissue, taken from a patient who underwent chemoradiotherapy. CDR3 sequence: CASALRTSGAITDTQYF. In nucleotides, the sequence is TGTGCCAGCGCACTGAGGACTAGCGGAGCTATAACAGATACGCAGTATTTT.